Following are 10 T cell receptor beta chains from one sample sequenced in a study of graft-versus-host responses after intestinal transplantation. The data were produced by immunoSEQ multiplex PCR, yet TCRdb's version contains in-frame clones alone and is incomplete. The table shows 38,000 or so clones, with roughly 95% occurring only once. The antigens for these receptors are not known. The source was unstimulated CD8+ T cells sorted from spleen or lymph node cells, collected before transplant. The source is a human donor who was the organ donor for an intestinal transplant.

The rearrangement links TRBV6-5 to TRBJ2-5; 9 bases agree with TRBD1. The J call may be faulty, since TRBJ2-7 better matches the DNA end. Germline V gene lookup returns CDR1 MNHEY and CDR2 SVGAGI. This CDR3 is 15 amino acids long. The CDR3 loop is CASSNTDRGTYEQYF. The CDR3 DNA is TGTGCCAGCAGCAACACTGACAGGGGGACCTACGAGCAGTACTTC.

The V gene is TRBV4-1, the J gene TRBJ1-5; D is unresolved. Deletions cut 1 base from V and 5 bases from J, with 6 bases between. The CDR3 extends over 13 amino acids. Germline-derived CDR1 and CDR2 are MGHRA and YSYEKL. The CDR3 nucleotides are TGCGCCAGCAGCCAAGGGATCGATCAGCCCCAGCATTTT. This gives the protein CASSQGIDQPQHF.

CDR3 loop: CASSLWLAETQYF. The CDR3 DNA sequence: TGCGCCAGCAGCTTGTGGCTAGCGGAGACCCAGTACTTC. The chain employs TRBV5-1 and TRBJ2-5, with D possibly TRBD2 on 6 matching bases. Germline CDR1 reads SGHRS; CDR2 reads YFSETQ. The CDR3 runs 13 residues. The ends were cut back, 1 base at V and 5 bases at J, with 9 bases in the middle.

This chain links TRBV5-8 with TRBJ2-5; D might be TRBD1 (5 bases). With the DNA end fitting TRBJ2-7 better, the J assignment may be wrong. CDR3 length equals 14 residues. Germline lookup yields CDR1 SGHTS and CDR2 YDEGEE. The CDR3 sequence is CASSLLVDINEQYF. In DNA, the CDR3 is TGTGCCAGCAGCTTGTTGGTGGACATCAACGAGCAGTACTTC.

This rearrangement joins TRBV6-6 to TRBJ2-7, with 7 bases matching TRBD1. In germline, CDR1 is MNHNY, CDR2 SVGAGI (reference sequence). CDR3 length equals 14 residues. After removal of 5 bases from V and 4 bases from J, the junction contained 8 bases not matched to a gene. In nucleotides, the CDR3 is TGTGCCAGCAGTGACGACAGGGCAAAGTACGAGCAGTACTTC. It codes for CASSDDRAKYEQYF.

This chain uses TRBV18 with TRBJ2-5, with no clear D. This CDR3 is built from 11 residues. V lost 1 base, J lost 5 bases, and 2 bases lay in between. The germline CDR1 and CDR2 sequences are KGHSH and LQKENI. CDR3 region: CASSPRETQYF. CDR3 sequence (DNA): TGTGCCAGCTCACCACGGGAGACCCAGTACTTC.

The V and J genes are TRBV7-3 and TRBJ1-3; a weak D match, TRBD1 (5 bases). CDR1 SGHTA and CDR2 FQGTGA come from the germline V gene. The CDR3 runs to 19 residues. Trimming shortened V by 3 bases and J by 0 bases, and 21 bases separated the two germline ends. The CDR3 nucleotides are TGTGCCAGCAGCTTCAACAGTCCCCGGTCCGACAGCTCTGGAAACACCATATATTTT. Translating it yields CASSFNSPRSDSSGNTIYF.

The V gene is TRBV27, the J gene TRBJ2-7; D is undetermined. The CDR3 is made up of 15 amino acids. Per germline, CDR1 MNHEY and CDR2 SMNVEV (reference sequence). The V and J ends lost 5 bases and 3 bases respectively, with 17 bases between them. CDR3 region: CASSAPGLGRYEQYF. CDR3 nucleotides: TGTGCCAGCAGTGCACCGGGCCTAGGGCGCTACGAGCAGTACTTC.

The chain uses TRBV9 and TRBJ2-3; D unclear. CDR3 length equals 16 residues. Per the germline V gene, CDR1 is SGDLS and CDR2 is YYNGEE. The V end lost 0 bases, the J end lost 2 bases, and 13 bases lay between the germline ends. For the CDR3, the DNA is TGTGCCAGCAGCGTAGAGGTGGGCTCCTTCACAGATACGCAGTATTTT. It yields the protein CASSVEVGSFTDTQYF.

The chain carries TRBV19 and TRBJ1-5; D remains ambiguous. The CDR3 is 15 residues long. Germline V gene sequence: CDR1 LNHDA, CDR2 SQIVND (reference sequence). The V gene lost 3 bases and the J gene lost 0 bases, with 9 bases spanning the gap. CDR3 region: CASSIGSYSNQPQHF. As DNA, the CDR3 is TGTGCCAGTAGTATCGGCAGCTATAGCAATCAGCCCCAGCATTTT.